The 6 T cell receptor beta chains below were found in one sample sequenced in a study of blood T cell repertoires in COVID-19. Generated by immunoSEQ multiplex PCR, the TCRdb table keeps only in-frame clones and is missing some. The table has approximately 210,000 clones, about four fifths seen once. Material: PBMCs or T cells enriched from blood (not recorded which). The receptor source for this set is an older woman who had recovered from COVID-19.

V is TRBV18 and J is TRBJ1-5; D gene ambiguous. The CDR3 loop spans 15 amino acids. Germline V gene sequence: CDR1 KGHSH, CDR2 LQKENI. The V end lost 3 bases, the J end lost 0 bases, and 9 bases lay between the germline ends. The CDR3 nucleotides are TGTGCCAGCTCACCTCAGCGCGTTAGCAATCAGCCCCAGCATTTT. This codes for CASSPQRVSNQPQHF.

By share of the sample, this clone is medium-sized. The V and J genes are TRBV19 and TRBJ1-1; D not certain. CDR3 size: 13 residues. Deletions cut 3 bases from V and 4 bases from J, with 9 bases between. Looked up from germline, CDR1 is LNHDA and CDR2 is SQIVND (reference sequence). In DNA form, the CDR3 reads TGTGCCAGTAGTATCGCAGGAGGCACTGAAGCTTTCTTT. This translates into CASSIAGGTEAFF.

This chain connects TRBV12-3 or TRBV12-4 to TRBJ1-2, with 10 bases identical to TRBD1. The CDR3 totals 13 residues. V lost 6 bases to trimming and J lost 6 bases; unmatched junction nucleotides: 4. This CDR3 reads CASRDRGINGYTF. CDR3 DNA: TGTGCCAGCAGGGACAGGGGGATAAATGGCTACACCTTC.

V gene TRBV7-7 combines with J gene TRBJ2-2, with 9 bases lining up with TRBD1. The J segment lost 6 bases and the V segment lost 4 bases, leaving 6 bases of the junction unmatched. Germline assignment: CDR1 SSHAT and CDR2 FNYEAQ (reference sequence). The CDR3 is 15 residues long. This CDR3 reads CASSSGQGVSGELFF. The CDR3 DNA reads TGTGCCAGCAGCTCGGGACAGGGTGTGTCCGGGGAGCTGTTTTTT.

The V gene is TRBV24-1, the J gene TRBJ2-1, with TRBD1 identical over 10 bases. The V gene's germline CDR1 is KGHDR and CDR2 SFDVKD. Trimming cost V 3 bases and J 4 bases; bases outside gene matches: 5. The CDR3 loop spans 16 amino acids. The CDR3 loop reads CATSDTGQGRYNEQFF. The CDR3 DNA is TGTGCCACCAGTGATACGGGACAGGGGAGGTACAATGAGCAGTTCTTC.

The chain combines TRBV19 with TRBJ2-1; 12 bases line up with TRBD2. Germline V lookup: CDR1 LNHDA, CDR2 SQIVND (reference sequence). The CDR3 extends over 14 amino acids. J gave up 15 bases and V 5 bases, and 11 bases lay outside the gene matches. CDR3 bases: TGTGCCAGTAGTCTAGGGGCTAGCGGGGGGGCGTTGTTCTTC. Translating it yields CASSLGASGGALFF.